This TCR beta chain was captured by sequencing in a study of T-cell reconstitution after alpha-beta-depleted transplantation in children. Library preparation (for TCRbeta) was performed with unique molecular identifiers. TCRdb reprocessed the PCR reads via MiXCR and lists one record per CDR3 protein. The repertoire consists of hundreds of thousands of distinct CDR3 sequences, with more than 20% occurring once and the leading ten covering 11% to 15%. A note on this clonotype: Its antigen is currently unknown.

This CDR3 is 16 amino acids long. V lost 4 bases, J lost 6 bases, and 12 bases stayed unmatched. Notes on the study in general: Newly produced T cells mostly provided counts and TCRbeta diversity after one year, as hyperexpanded clones declined. Alpha-beta T cells about two months after transplant reportedly derived from several hundred expanded graft clones.

The chain has TRBV12-3 or TRBV12-4 and TRBJ2-3; 8 nucleotides match TRBD2. The material was PBMCs, mostly from graft donor cells, obtained 360 days after TCRalphabeta/CD19-depleted stem cell transplant. The clonotype originates from a boy younger than two who had a stem cell transplant for acute myeloid leukemia, so the T cells may come from the graft donor. CDR3 protein: CASSSRSRGDSDTQYF. CDR3 nucleotides: TGTGCCAGCAGTTCCCGATCGCGGGGGGACTCGGATACGCAGTATTTT.